Shown below are 13 T cell receptor beta chains from a single sample sequenced in a study of T cell repertoires in cytomegalovirus infection. Which antigens these TCRs recognize remains unknown. TCRdb recomputed calls from the reads with MiXCR, one row per CDR3 protein. The sample has about 830,000 distinct CDR3 sequences, about 31% seen once. The material was cultured CD8+ T cells from PBMCs, obtained from culture after CMV antigen stimulation. These receptors were collected from a human donor in good health (CMV status not recorded). Some clones in this sample may be carry-over from other donors' samples.

As regards this clonotype: Likely a read error: the CDR3 ends without its conserved phenylalanine or tryptophan. The chain combines TRBV6-1 with TRBJ2-7; TRBD1 matches at 7 bases. From germline, CDR1 is MNHNS and CDR2 SASEGT. Trimming took 7 bases from V and 3 from J; bases not matched to a gene: 6. CDR3 size: 13 residues. The CDR3 sequence: CASIGTARYEQYL. CDR3 sequence (DNA): TGTGCCAGCATTGGGACAGCGCGCTACGAGCAGTACTTA.

Notes on this clonotype: A much larger clone sits a single nucleotide away, making a read error possible. The chain combines TRBV7-9 with TRBJ2-3; TRBD1 agrees at 10 bases. The V gene's germline CDR1 is SEHNR and CDR2 FQNEAQ (reference sequence). CDR3 size: 16 residues. The CDR3 region has the DNA TGTGCCAGCAGCACCCGGGGACAGGGGCAAGCAGATATGCAGTATTTT. Its protein is CASSTRGQGQADMQYF.

This clonotype was recorded many times. The rearrangement joins TRBV12-3 or TRBV12-4 to TRBJ2-3; 7 bases align to TRBD2. The CDR3 contains 14 residues. The V segment lost 7 bases and the J segment 5 bases; nucleotides outside the gene matches: 9. In nucleotides, the CDR3 is TGTGCCAGCACCCCGGGGGGATTTAAAGATACGCAGTATTTT. The encoded protein is CASTPGGFKDTQYF.

This clonotype was counted only a few times. This chain uses TRBV15 with TRBJ2-7, with D perhaps TRBD1 (6 bases). The CDR3 length is 13 residues. Trimming removed 4 bases at V and 6 bases at J, with 13 bases between. The germline V gene has CDR1 LNHNV and CDR2 YYDKDF (reference sequence). The DNA of the CDR3 is TGTGCCACCAGCACCTACAGGGACGGCGAGCAGTACGTC. This sequence encodes CATSTYRDGEQYV.

This clonotype has a handful of counts. The germline gene is not matched at one end of the junction; a read error may be the cause. The chain is built from TRBV7-7 and TRBJ2-1, with 10 bases fitting TRBD2. CDR1 is SSHAT and CDR2 is FNYEAQ in the germline V gene (reference sequence). The CDR3 is 16 amino acids. The CDR3 DNA reads TGTGCTAGCAGCTTAGGCCCTAGCGGGGGCCACAATGAGCAGTTCTTC. This encodes CASSLGPSGGHNEQFF.

This clonotype was counted a few times. This chain uses TRBV20-1 with TRBJ2-7; 7 nucleotides agree with TRBD2. The length of the CDR3 is 14 residues. With V trimmed by 0 bases and J by 3 bases, 5 bases remained unmatched. Germline V gene lookup returns CDR1 DFQATT and CDR2 SNEGSKA (reference sequence). The CDR3, as DNA: TGCAGTGCTAGAGATCGGACTAGTCTCTACGAGCAGTACTTC. Its protein is CSARDRTSLYEQYF.

This clonotype was observed a handful of times. Here the CDR3 reads CSVRGSSYNEQFF. DNA of the CDR3: TGCAGCGTGCGGGGTTCCTCCTACAATGAGCAGTTCTTC. The chain links TRBV29-1 to TRBJ2-1, with D perhaps TRBD2 (6 bases). Trimming left V 6 bases short and J 0 bases short, with 9 bases between. This CDR3 comprises 13 residues. Germline CDR1 reads SQVTM; CDR2 reads ANQGSEA.

Worth noting for this clonotype: A much larger clone is a single base away; this may be a read error. This chain connects TRBV7-8 to TRBJ1-5, with D possibly matching TRBD2 (6 bases). The J call may be mistaken, given a closer DNA end match to TRBJ2-3. The germline V gene encodes CDR1 SGHVS and CDR2 FQNEAQ. The CDR3 has 16 residues. The CDR3 here is CASSSRTEGPNQPQYF. The CDR3 nucleotides read TGTGCCAGCAGCTCCCGGACGGAGGGCCCCAATCAGCCCCAGTATTTT.

This chain connects TRBV6-1 to TRBJ2-3, with D tentatively TRBD1 or TRBD2 (5 bases each). The length of the CDR3 is 15 residues. V lost 5 bases and J 5 bases, leaving 17 bases between the germline ends. From germline, CDR1 is MNHNS and CDR2 SASEGT. Here the CDR3 DNA reads TGTGCCAGCAGTTGGCACCGGGACCTAAGAGATACGCAGTATTTT. Translated, it gives CASSWHRDLRDTQYF.

The chain links TRBV4-1 to TRBJ1-1; tentatively, D is TRBD1 (5 bases). This CDR3 is built from 12 residues. Germline CDR1 and CDR2: MGHRA and YSYEKL. With 1 base removed from V and 7 bases from J, the gap between germline ends came to 7 bases. CDR3 DNA sequence: TGCGCCAGCAGCCAAGGGGGGTTTGAAGCTTTCTTT. This sequence encodes CASSQGGFEAFF.

There are a few counts of this clonotype. The V gene is TRBV10-3, the J gene TRBJ2-1, with D uncertain. The CDR3 runs 13 residues. V was clipped by 1 base and J by 7 bases, with 8 bases between them. Germline V CDR1 and CDR2: ENHRY, SYGVKD. This chain's CDR3 is CAISEYGSNEQFF. The CDR3, as DNA: TGTGCCATCAGTGAGTACGGTTCAAATGAGCAGTTCTTC.

This clonotype was seen at least ten times. The V and J genes are TRBV7-9 and TRBJ1-2; tentative D call: TRBD1 (5 bases). CDR3 size: 15 residues. Trimming cost V 1 base and J 3 bases, with 12 bases left between them. The germline CDR1 and CDR2 sequences are SEHNR and FQNEAQ (reference sequence). In nucleotides, the CDR3 is TGTGCCAGCAGCTTAGGTTTCAGGGACGACTATGGCTACACCTTC. Amino acid sequence: CASSLGFRDDYGYTF.

In its sample, this clonotype was seen a few times. The V and J genes are TRBV7-9 and TRBJ2-7, with TRBD1 matching 7 bases. From germline, CDR1 is SEHNR and CDR2 FQNEAQ (reference sequence). The CDR3 covers 14 residues. Trimming took 5 bases from V and 3 from J; bases not matched to a gene: 7. CDR3 loop: CASSQGTGVYEQYF. For the CDR3, the DNA is TGTGCCAGCAGCCAAGGCACAGGGGTCTACGAGCAGTACTTC. Filled out from reference TRBV7-9 and TRBJ2-7, the complete variable domain reads DTGVSQNPRHKITKRGQNVTFRCDPISEHNRLYWYRQTLGQGPEFLTYFQNEAQLEKSRLLSDRFSAERPKGSFSTLEIQRTEQGDSAMYLCASSQGTGVYEQYFGPGTRLTVT.